The 18 T cell receptor beta chains listed next were all sequenced from one sample in a study of CD8+ T cells in alopecia areata (dated by TCRdb to between 2018 and 2020). The time point tag for this specimen amounts to: 24 weeks on oral tofacitinib. The treatment or condition label of this sample denotes: oral pan-JAK inhibitor, 5-10 mg twice daily. The library was prepared using the immunoSEQ multiplex PCR assay. RNA was extracted from all samples and reverse transcribed into cDNA, which served as template for TCR sequencing. Entries here come from immuneACCESS through TCRdb and include only in-frame sequences with V and J called. Some clones fail to appear in such tables; in the studies checked, an unresolved V gene covers under half of the shortfall, and the cause of the remainder is unknown. A total of around 200,000 clones appear in this sample, approximately 55% of them only once. 11% of the sample goes to the ten largest clones.

The sample was CD8+ T cells sorted from blood, taken at week 24, from a patient treated with tofacitinib. The receptors shown here come from a human donor with alopecia areata.

The chain carries TRBV28 and TRBJ2-7; the D gene is possibly TRBD1 (5 bases). The length of the CDR3 is 15 residues. The germline gives CDR1 MDHEN, CDR2 SYDVKM. V was trimmed by 3 bases and J by 0 bases, leaving 12 bases between them. CDR3 coding DNA: TGTGCCAGCAGTTTCCCCAGGGCAGGCTCCTACGAGCAGTACTTC. Protein product: CASSFPRAGSYEQYF. The variable domain in full, completed from reference TRBV28 and TRBJ2-7, reads DVKVTQSSRYLVKRTGEKVFLECVQDMDHENMFWYRQDPGLGLRLIYFSYDVKMKEKGDIPEGYSVSREKKERFSLILESASTNQTSMYLCASSFPRAGSYEQYFGPGTRLTVT.

This clone was counted a few times. The chain combines TRBV4-3 with TRBJ1-5; a possible D gene is TRBD1 (6 bases). This CDR3 region has 15 residues. V shed 1 base and J shed 5 bases, with 12 bases lying between them. The germline V gene encodes CDR1 LGHNA and CDR2 YSLEER. CDR3 amino acids: CASSQGSGDHQPQHF. In DNA form, the CDR3 reads TGCGCCAGCAGCCAAGGCTCAGGGGACCATCAGCCCCAGCATTTT.

The V and J genes are TRBV29-1 and TRBJ2-1; TRBD2 aligns across 11 bases. V was pared by 3 bases and J by 5 bases, with 6 bases of the junction left unmatched. The CDR3 totals 15 residues. The germline V gene has CDR1 SQVTM and CDR2 ANQGSEA. DNA of the CDR3: TGCAGCGTTGAGGGTGGTAGCGGGGGGGACAATGAGCAGTTCTTC. Its translation is CSVEGGSGGDNEQFF.

The chain carries TRBV30 and TRBJ2-7, with D perhaps TRBD1 or TRBD2 (5 bases each). The CDR3 sequence is 12 residues long. V was clipped by 4 bases and J by 7 bases, with 14 bases between them. CDR1 and CDR2 (germline): GTSNPN, SVGIG (reference sequence). CDR3 in DNA: TGTGCCTGGAACGCAGGGACGGGGGAGCAGTACTTC. It yields the protein CAWNAGTGEQYF.

J is TRBJ1-1 and V is TRBV30; TRBD1 agrees at 8 bases. V gave up 8 bases and J gave up 1 base; unmatched junction bases: 6. CDR3 length: 13 residues. Germline values: CDR1 GTSNPN, CDR2 SVGIG (reference sequence). The CDR3 DNA reads TGTGCCCGACGGGACAGGCAGAACACTGAAGCTTTCTTT. Amino acid sequence: CARRDRQNTEAFF.

The chain is built from TRBV6-5 and TRBJ1-1; TRBD1 is a possible D gene (5 bases). Looked up from germline, CDR1 is MNHEY and CDR2 is SVGAGI. This CDR3 comprises 13 residues. Trimming pared 6 bases from V and 3 bases from J, leaving 11 bases between. The CDR3 bases are TGTGCCAGCAGGGCAGACAGATACACTGAAGCTTTCTTT. Translation: CASRADRYTEAFF.

J is TRBJ1-4 and V is TRBV27; 9 bases map to TRBD1. The CDR3 extends over 15 amino acids. The V gene end was trimmed by 3 bases and the J gene end by 10 bases; junction bases not matched to a gene: 9. CDR1 and CDR2 from the germline V gene are MNHEY and SMNVEV (reference sequence). Here the CDR3 DNA reads TGTGCCAGCAGTTTGTCCCGGGACAGGGTTGGAAAACTGTTTTTT. Its translation is CASSLSRDRVGKLFF. The entire variable domain, with the rest obtained from reference TRBV27 and TRBJ1-4, is as follows: EAQVTQNPRYLITVTGKKLTVTCSQNMNHEYMSWYRQDPGLGLRQIYYSMNVEVTDKGDVPEGYKVSRKEKRNFPLILESPSPNQTSLYFCASSLSRDRVGKLFFGSGTQLSVL.

This clone has a handful of counts. The chain carries TRBV10-3 and TRBJ2-1; TRBD2 matches at 7 bases. V lost 4 bases, J lost 5 bases, and 8 bases stayed unmatched. The CDR3 extends over 15 amino acids. Germline lookup yields CDR1 ENHRY and CDR2 SYGVKD. The CDR3 sequence: CAISAPASGNNEQFF. CDR3 DNA: TGTGCCATCAGTGCTCCCGCTAGCGGAAACAATGAGCAGTTCTTC.

V and J are TRBV27 and TRBJ2-2; TRBD1 aligns across 8 bases. Germline V gene sequence: CDR1 MNHEY, CDR2 SMNVEV (reference sequence). The CDR3 consists of 15 residues. Unmatched junction bases numbered 7, after V lost 4 bases and J lost 6 bases. The CDR3 coding sequence is TGTGCCAGCAGTTCCCCAGGGGGCAGGGCCGGGGAGCTGTTTTTT. Its protein product is CASSSPGGRAGELFF.

Notes on this clone: A far larger clone differs by one base, so this is likely a read error. This same CDR3 is encoded by further DNA sequences in the sample. The CDR3 DNA sequence: TGTGCCAGCAGAAAAGGGGGCCACGAGCAGTACTTC. Translating it yields CASRKGGHEQYF. The rearrangement links TRBV5-4 to TRBJ2-7, with 7 bases lining up with TRBD1. V lost 5 bases, J lost 5 bases, and 4 bases stayed unmatched. CDR1 is SGHNT, CDR2 YYREEE, per germline (reference sequence). This CDR3 spans 12 amino acids.

The chain carries TRBV6-6 and TRBJ1-1; D gene uncertain. There are 10 residues in the CDR3. V shed 5 bases and J shed 9 bases, with 7 bases lying between them. Germline CDR1 reads MNHNY; CDR2 reads SVGAGI (reference sequence). CDR3 DNA: TGTGCCAGCAGTGGTGTACAAGCTTTCTTT. It codes for CASSGVQAFF.

The chain has TRBV5-1 and TRBJ2-3, with D possibly TRBD2 on 5 matching bases. The ends were cut back, 4 bases at V and 2 bases at J, with 17 bases in the middle. The CDR3 extends over 16 amino acids. CDR1 and CDR2 from the germline V gene are SGHRS and YFSETQ. The CDR3 DNA is TGCGCCAGCAGCATACGAGGGCCTCCGTCCACAGATACGCAGTATTTT. Translation: CASSIRGPPSTDTQYF.

On this clone itself: Within the sample, other DNA sequences also encode this same CDR3. The genes are TRBV30 and TRBJ1-4; D uncertain. Germline CDR1 is GTSNPN and CDR2 is SVGIG (reference sequence). The CDR3 contains 11 residues. Trimming stripped 0 bases from V and 8 bases from J, with 4 bases between. The CDR3 nucleotides are TGTGCCTGGAGTGTCTCCGAAAAACTGTTTTTT. It encodes CAWSVSEKLFF.

This clone showed up just a few times. The V and J genes are TRBV29-1 and TRBJ2-7; TRBD2 might be the D (6 bases). V lost 4 bases, J lost 0 bases, and 13 bases lay in between. CDR3 size: 14 residues. CDR1 SQVTM and CDR2 ANQGSEA come from the germline V gene. The CDR3 nucleotides read TGCAGCGTTGTAGGAGGGTATAGCTCCTACGAGCAGTACTTC. The encoded protein is CSVVGGYSSYEQYF.

This chain links TRBV6-5 with TRBJ2-7; D is unresolved. The CDR3 totals 13 residues. Germline CDR1 reads MNHEY; CDR2 reads SVGAGI. The germline V and J ends were trimmed by 5 bases and 6 bases, with 14 bases remaining between them. Written as DNA, the CDR3 is TGTGCCAGCAGTCCCTCGCTCAACTCCGAGCAGTACTTC. It encodes CASSPSLNSEQYF.

The genes are TRBV27 and TRBJ2-2, with 11 nucleotides matching TRBD2. Trimming took 2 bases from V and 4 from J; bases not matched to a gene: 9. CDR3 length equals 18 residues. The germline CDR1 and CDR2 sequences are MNHEY and SMNVEV (reference sequence). The DNA of the CDR3 is TGTGCCAGCAGTTTACCCACTCTAGCGGGGGGTGGCACCGGGGAGCTGTTTTTT. Its translation: CASSLPTLAGGGTGELFF.

This clone was observed a few times. Within the sample, other DNA sequences also encode this same CDR3. The V gene is TRBV19, the J gene TRBJ1-1; D perhaps matches TRBD1 (5 bases). The CDR3 length is 13 residues. CDR1 LNHDA and CDR2 SQIVND come from the germline V gene (reference sequence). The germline V and J ends were trimmed by 1 base and 4 bases, with 7 bases remaining between them. Written as DNA, the CDR3 is TGTGCCAGTAGTATAGGAGGGGTCACTGAAGCTTTCTTT. It yields the protein CASSIGGVTEAFF.

Notes on this clone: Within the sample, other DNA sequences also encode this same CDR3. V gene TRBV30 combines with J gene TRBJ2-7; D may be TRBD2 (6 bases). Germline V gene sequence: CDR1 GTSNPN, CDR2 SVGIG (reference sequence). The CDR3 is 13 residues long. Trimming removed 0 bases from V and 3 bases from J, with 9 bases in between. Here the CDR3 DNA reads TGTGCCTGGAGTGTCGGGGGATACTACGAGCAGTACTTC. Amino acid sequence: CAWSVGGYYEQYF.